This TCR beta chain was captured by sequencing in a study of T-cell memory formation after mild COVID-19. Study-wide points: Researchers found some responding clones in pre-infection memory, a sign that cross-reactive memory joined.

Germline V lookup: CDR1 DFQATT, CDR2 SNEGSKA (reference sequence). Trimming left V 2 bases short and J 2 bases short, with 10 bases between. This CDR3 is built from 14 residues. TCRdb fed the 5' RACE reads into MiXCR, producing one record per CDR3 protein. The sample includes around 390,000 distinct CDR3 sequences, 16% of them seen just once. Details on this clonotype: Its antigen is undetermined.

This receptor was identified in a man between 18 and 29 years old who had mild COVID-19 (a few samples of this study predate the infection). Cell type and time point are not known. The sequencing input was PBMCs or a T cell subset sorted from them (not recorded which). The chain recombines TRBV20-1 with TRBJ1-3; maybe TRBD1 (5 bases). For the CDR3, the DNA is TGCAGTGCTAGACCTGGAGGGGCTGGAAACACCATATATTTT. As protein: CSARPGGAGNTIYF.